The entry below describes one T cell receptor (beta chain). No antigen is known for it. The sample is drawn from a study of a mutant IDH1 vaccine in newly diagnosed glioma. Study as a whole: Receipt of radiotherapy, temozolomide, or both preceded the study, and most received both.

Between the trimmed V and J ends, which lost 4 bases and 4 bases, there was a span of 16 bases. This CDR3 region has 15 residues. Germline CDR1 reads MNHEY; CDR2 reads SVGAGI. Libraries were prepared by immunoSEQ multiplex PCR; TCRdb keeps only in-frame clonotypes and omits some of them. This table has tens of thousands of clones, 84% appearing once. Time point described: week 23, last vaccination. Vaccinated patients received 300 ug of mutant IDH1 20-mer peptide per dose, with topical imiquimod. This chain uses TRBV6-5 with TRBJ1-1; D ambiguous. This sample comprised PBMCs, obtained from a glioma patient whose treatment included an IDH1 peptide vaccine. The clonotype originates from a man between 18 and 35 years old with glioma. The CDR3 protein is CASSSAPGFGTEAFF. CDR3 in DNA: TGTGCCAGCAGTTCAGCCCCCGGGTTTGGCACTGAAGCTTTCTTT.